This TCR beta chain was captured in a study of OX40 agonist ivuxolimab in advanced cancers. Study results and caveats: CD8+ T cells averaged more expanded clones than CD4+.

Data came from immunoSEQ multiplex PCR; TCRdb stores just in-frame clones and leaves some out. The repertoire holds under 75,000 clones, with roughly 91% as singletons. J was trimmed by 1 base and V by 2 bases; bases with no gene match: 0. The CDR3 extends over 15 amino acids. The cohort excluded patients with autoimmune disease history or systemic immunosuppression. Peripheral blood came from all dose cohorts at three timepoints. Comments on this clone: Its antigen remains unidentified.

The clonotype originates from an adult with an advanced solid tumor such as melanoma, head and neck, liver or kidney cancer. The V call is TRBV5-7, the J call TRBJ2-5, with 12 bases that match TRBD2. TRBV5-7 is recorded as an ORF, its role being uncertain. This material consisted of CD4+ or CD8+ T cells sorted from blood, taken in a trial of the OX40 agonist ivuxolimab. For the CDR3, the DNA is TGTGCCAGCAGCTTACTAGCGGGGGGCCAAGAGACCCAGTACTTC. This codes for CASSLLAGGQETQYF.